This TCR beta chain was retrieved from a study of blood T cells in healthy people across ages. This CDR3 is 15 amino acids long. The V and J ends lost 5 bases and 7 bases, in that order; junction bases with no gene match: 8. CDR1 is SGHTA, CDR2 FQGNSA, per germline. This clonotype was counted a few times. PCR was performed a second time for about 7 to 12 cycles using a sample-barcoded 5' primer and a J-beta primer mix. Each cDNA was tagged by a template-switch adaptor containing 12 random nucleotides. A minimum of 2.5 million CDR3-containing paired-end reads was obtained for each sample. TCRdb re-called the 5' RACE reads through MiXCR, storing one row per CDR3 protein. This table has hundreds of thousands of distinct CDR3 sequences, roughly 41% appearing once.

Sequencing input: blood. The clonotype originates from a man older than 75 in good health. V and J are TRBV7-2 and TRBJ2-7; 13 nucleotides match TRBD2. CDR3 nucleotides: TGTGCCAGCAGCGATAGACTAGCGGGAGGAAGAGAGCAGTACTTC. Encoded protein: CASSDRLAGGREQYF.